The entry below gives a single TCR beta chain sequence along with its context. This clone may be a read error of a much larger clone one base away. Unique molecular identifiers (one per individual cDNA molecule) were attached. TCRdb passed the 5' RACE reads through MiXCR, listing each CDR3 protein once. The table lists approximately 52,000 distinct CDR3 sequences, around 8% of them singletons, with around a tenth in the top ten. The data were taken from a study of early T cells in non-severe SARS-CoV-2 infection. Study at large: Bulk RNA taken from unsorted whole blood was sequenced, leaving chains unpaired.

CDR3 length: 15 residues. Germline CDR1 SEHNR, CDR2 FQNEAQ (reference sequence). Sequenced sample: whole blood. The rearrangement links TRBV7-9 to TRBJ2-1, with 12 nucleotides matching TRBD2. The TCR was taken from an adult who was a healthcare worker with PCR-confirmed SARS-CoV-2 infection or an uninfected control (not recorded which). The CDR3 DNA sequence: TGTGCCAGCAGCCCCCGGACTAGCGGGGATGGTGAGCAGTCCTTC. Protein sequence: CASSPRTSGDGEQSF.